This paragraph covers one TCR beta chain sequence. The record originates from a study of blood T cell repertoires in COVID-19. Study as a whole: PBMCs, B-cell-depleted T cells, or T cells were the source of the cDNA or gDNA that made up the material.

In the study's own analysis: Nucleated cell counts were estimated from reference gene primer amplification. Libraries were prepared by immunoSEQ multiplex PCR; TCRdb keeps only in-frame clonotypes and omits some of them. The D gene and trimming were derived from the DNA, and the V and J assignments and clone size from that table. Counted here are around 150,000 clones, around 86% occurring once; the ten biggest clones make up 2.5% to 4%. In germline, CDR1 is SGHNT, CDR2 YENEEA. The CDR3 covers 13 residues. V was pared by 5 bases and J by 3 bases, with 8 bases between. The sample taken for sequencing was peripheral blood. The TCR originated in a man between 65 and 85 years old with acute or convalescent COVID-19. V usage is TRBV11-3 and J usage is TRBJ2-1; tentative D call: TRBD2 (6 bases). The CDR3 here is CASSPGDYNEQFF. CDR3 nucleotides: TGTGCCAGCAGCCCGGGGGACTACAATGAGCAGTTCTTC.